This TCR beta chain is drawn from a study of cytomegalovirus exposure and HLA in healthy donors. Study-wide context: Early release data held some 80 million unique TCRs from HLA-typed donors.

Concerning this clone itself: Its antigen is unknown.

PCR amplification relied on 60 Vbeta primers (plus 13 Jbeta primers). This table comes from immunoSEQ multiplex PCR, and its TCRdb copy is limited to in-frame clones, with some not included. The repertoire has under 200,000 clones, roughly four fifths of them found once; the top ten carry over 2.5%. Though nominally healthy at sampling, donors likely had unrecorded immune exposures. Germline V gene data show CDR1 as MGHRA and CDR2 as YSYEKL. The V and J ends lost 1 base and 5 bases respectively, with 8 bases between them. This CDR3 is 13 amino acids long. Overall study results and limits: The sole available immune exposure information was CMV serostatus. The study flagged some 170 TCR beta chains as cytomegalovirus-associated.

The clonotype originates from a female donor in good health and CMV-seronegative. Material for sequencing was PBMCs. The gene calls are TRBV4-1 and TRBJ2-5; unclear D gene. CDR3 sequence (DNA): TGCGCCAGCAGCCAAGCTCTCCCCGAGACCCAGTACTTC. Translated, it gives CASSQALPETQYF.